This T cell receptor beta chain was found in a study of Ad26.COV2.S vaccination and SARS-CoV-2 variants. Study-level results: Reportedly, after vaccination the spike-specific CD8+ and CD4+ T cell responses displayed substantial breadth.

Documented treatment: about 20 received Ad26.COV2.S at low or high dose, single or two shots; several received placebo; per-sample allocation not given. At day 63 after the first vaccine or placebo injection, samples were drawn. The donor's status was that of an adult aged 18-55 years in Boston. Note on this clone: Antigen unknown.

The table came from immunoSEQ multiplex PCR; TCRdb's copy has only in-frame clones and leaves some out. The sample holds some 640,000 clones, roughly 90% seen once. Germline CDR1 is SEHNR and CDR2 is FQNEAQ (reference sequence). This CDR3 comprises 14 residues. Trimming took off 3 bases at V and 1 base at J, with 7 bases between the two ends. The TCR originated in a person aged 18-60 years who received the Ad26.COV2.S COVID-19 vaccine or a placebo. Sequenced material: peripheral blood, taken in a trial of Ad26.COV2.S vaccine versus placebo. The rearrangement uses TRBV7-9 and TRBJ1-3, with D unclear. For the CDR3, the DNA is TGTGCCAGCAGCTTGTCCGGGTCTGGAAACACCATATATTTT. Residues: CASSLSGSGNTIYF.